This T cell receptor (beta chain) derives from a study of blood T cells in healthy people across ages. The use of a sample-barcoded 5' primer and a J-beta primer mix characterized a second PCR of roughly 6 to 11 cycles. TCRdb re-analysed the 5' RACE reads in MiXCR, keeping a single row per CDR3 protein. The sample records fewer than 2,000,000 distinct CDR3 sequences, 30% to 35% being singletons. The sequence was obtained from a young woman in good health. Sample: blood.

The CDR3, as DNA: TGTGCCAGCACGGGACAGGGCTACGAGCAGTACTTC. Residues: CASTGQGYEQYF. This chain connects TRBV12-3 or TRBV12-4 to TRBJ2-7; 9 bases are shared with TRBD1. The CDR3 spans 12 residues. Losses at the gene ends were 7 bases for V and 3 bases for J; bases not matched to a gene: 1.